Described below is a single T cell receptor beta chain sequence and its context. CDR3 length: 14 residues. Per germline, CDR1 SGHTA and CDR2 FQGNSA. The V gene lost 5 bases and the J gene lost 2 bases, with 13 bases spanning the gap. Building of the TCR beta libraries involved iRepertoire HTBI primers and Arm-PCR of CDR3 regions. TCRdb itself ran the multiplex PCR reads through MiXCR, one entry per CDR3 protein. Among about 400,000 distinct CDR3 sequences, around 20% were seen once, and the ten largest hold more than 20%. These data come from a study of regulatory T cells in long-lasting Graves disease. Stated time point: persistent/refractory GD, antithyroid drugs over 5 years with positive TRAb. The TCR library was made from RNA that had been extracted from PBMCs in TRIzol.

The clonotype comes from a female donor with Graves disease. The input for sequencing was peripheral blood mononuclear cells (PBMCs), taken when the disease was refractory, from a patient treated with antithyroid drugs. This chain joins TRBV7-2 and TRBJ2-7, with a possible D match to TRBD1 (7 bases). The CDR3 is CASSRDREAYEQYF. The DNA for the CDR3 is TGTGCCAGCAGCCGTGACAGGGAGGCCTACGAGCAGTACTTC.